This TCR beta chain was profiled in a study of post-analysis software for immune sequencing data. Study conclusions and caveats: Higher frequency in patients than in controls was seen for roughly five TRBV segments, with TRBV5-6, TRBV5-1 and TRBV20-1 among them. By F measure, strong co-clustering occurred among samples prepared in the same batch.

Unique molecular identifiers were built into the TCR beta cDNA libraries. TCRdb used MiXCR to reprocess the PCR reads, holding one entry per CDR3 protein. Altogether about 540,000 distinct CDR3 sequences are present, around a third being singletons, with the ten largest covering 4.5% to 7.5%. The CDR3 loop spans 14 amino acids. CDR1 is SEHNR and CDR2 is FQNEAQ in the germline V gene (reference sequence). V dropped 5 bases and J dropped 9; count of bases not matched to a gene: 9. This clonotype showed up just a few times. As yet, its antigen is unknown. Sequencing was performed on blood. The genes are TRBV7-9 and TRBJ2-1; 8 bases map to TRBD1. This clonotype was obtained from a girl aged 2 to 17 with multiple sclerosis. The CDR3 loop is CASSIRQGPSEQFF. DNA of the CDR3: TGTGCCAGCAGCATTAGACAGGGGCCCAGTGAGCAGTTCTTC.